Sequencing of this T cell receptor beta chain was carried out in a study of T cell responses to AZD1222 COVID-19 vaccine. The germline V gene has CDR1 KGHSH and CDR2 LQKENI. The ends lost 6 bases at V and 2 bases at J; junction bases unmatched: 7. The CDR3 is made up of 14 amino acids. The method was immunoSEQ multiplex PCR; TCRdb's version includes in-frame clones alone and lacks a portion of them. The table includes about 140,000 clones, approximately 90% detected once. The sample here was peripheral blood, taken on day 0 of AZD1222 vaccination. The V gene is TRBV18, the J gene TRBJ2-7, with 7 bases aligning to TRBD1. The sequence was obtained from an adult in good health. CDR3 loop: CASSLGTVAYEQYF. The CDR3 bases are TGTGCCAGCTCTCTCGGGACAGTAGCCTACGAGCAGTACTTC.